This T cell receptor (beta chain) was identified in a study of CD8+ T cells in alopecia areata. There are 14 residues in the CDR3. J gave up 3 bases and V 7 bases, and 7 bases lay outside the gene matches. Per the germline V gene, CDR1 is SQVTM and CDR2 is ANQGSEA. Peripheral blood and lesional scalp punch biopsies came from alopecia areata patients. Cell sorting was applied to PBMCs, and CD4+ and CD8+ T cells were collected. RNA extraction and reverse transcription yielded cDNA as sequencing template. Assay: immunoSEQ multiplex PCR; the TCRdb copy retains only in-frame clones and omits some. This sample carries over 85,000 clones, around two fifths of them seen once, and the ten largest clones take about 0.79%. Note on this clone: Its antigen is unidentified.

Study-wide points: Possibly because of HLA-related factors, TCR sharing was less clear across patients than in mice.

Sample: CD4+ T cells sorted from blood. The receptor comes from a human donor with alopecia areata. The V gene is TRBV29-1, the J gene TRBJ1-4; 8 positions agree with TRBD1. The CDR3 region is CSAVRGQANEKLFF. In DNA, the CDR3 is TGCAGCGCTGTGAGGGGACAGGCTAATGAAAAACTGTTTTTT.